The source of this TCR beta chain is a study of blood T cell repertoires in COVID-19. For the study at large: Whether acute or convalescent, the COVID-19 samples came from the United States, Italy and Spain. T cells, B-cell-depleted T cells, or PBMCs provided the cDNA or gDNA that served as material.

The assay was immunoSEQ multiplex PCR, and TCRdb's table has in-frame clones only and misses some. The data show 250,000 or so clones, with approximately 88% seen just once and roughly 0.96% held by the top ten. Germline V gives CDR1 MNHEY, CDR2 SVGAGI. The V and J ends lost 7 bases and 5 bases respectively, with 9 bases between them. The CDR3 consists of 11 residues. The origin of this receptor is a woman in her forties who had recovered from COVID-19. The V call is TRBV6-5, the J call TRBJ2-7; D not resolved. Sequenced sample: peripheral blood. The CDR3 region is CASIGGHEQYF. The CDR3 bases are TGTGCCAGCATTGGTGGCCACGAGCAGTACTTC.